This T cell receptor beta chain was identified in a study of regulatory T cells in long-lasting Graves disease. Findings and caveats of the study: Persistent disease showed a preference for TRBV28, TRBJ1-2 and TRBJ2-5.

Sample time point: persistent/refractory GD, antithyroid drugs over 5 years with positive TRAb. PBMC RNA was the source of the TCR library. Building of the TCR beta libraries involved iRepertoire HTBI primers and Arm-PCR of CDR3 regions. TCRdb ran MiXCR on the multiplex PCR reads and lists one entry per CDR3 protein. Of hundreds of thousands of distinct CDR3 sequences in the sample, around 32% were seen once. The CDR3 spans 14 residues. Germline-derived CDR1 and CDR2 are LGHDT and YNNKEL (reference sequence). In its sample, this clonotype was seen a few times. Its cognate antigen is unknown. Sequence at one end of the junction differs from germline and may be a read error.

The sequencing used peripheral blood mononuclear cells (PBMCs), collected when the disease was refractory, from a patient treated with antithyroid drugs. The genes are TRBV3-1 and TRBJ1-3; D possibly corresponds to TRBD1 (5 bases). This TCR came from a female donor with Graves disease. In nucleotides, the CDR3 is TGTGCCAGCACCCAAAGGGGAAGCGGAAACACCATATATTTT. Translation gives CASTQRGSGNTIYF.